This entry features one T cell receptor beta chain sequence. Its antigen is still unknown. No base qualities exist here, and no much larger clone lies one base off it. The data were taken from a study of blood T cell repertoires in COVID-19 (TCRdb year 2020). About the study as a whole: Recovered participants in ImmuneRACE Cohort 3 were defined by two consecutive negative NP/OP PCR tests, clearance by a healthcare professional, or resolution of symptoms. Collaborator samples came from the United States, Italy and Spain and covered acute and convalescent phases of COVID-19. The material from the prospective study consisted of cDNA or gDNA derived from T cells, B-cell-depleted T cells, or PBMCs. Subjects who had been exposed to COVID-19, were actively infected with it, or had recovered from it provided the deeply sampled blood TCRbeta repertoires that made up the dataset. The repertoires were released in a freely available public database meant as a resource for research on the immune response to SARS-CoV-2. The samples were drawn from the first 160 participants of the ongoing ImmuneRACE study and from under 1,500 subjects provided by 6 global collaborators. Sample metadata almost always included a de-identified subject ID, COVID-19 status, age in years and sex. Where available, HLA class I and class II types were taken from metadata supplied by the sample provider and were not determined by assay-based typing.

Participants in the prospective study were aged about 18 to 95 years, lived in under 30 United States geographic areas, and enrolled through a virtual design. Cohort assignment in the prospective study relied on participant-reported clinical history from a screening survey and a study questionnaire. In the prospective study, mobile phlebotomists collected whole blood, serum and a nasopharyngeal or oropharyngeal swab from each participant. Additional blood draws and questionnaires over an approximately two-month period could optionally be provided by prospective study participants. Before DNA extraction, prospective study blood samples were shipped either frozen or at room temperature. Overall results and qualifications from the work: How much clinical and demographic metadata was included differed by source and by participant, and the metadata was provided uncurated.

TCRbeta CDR3 regions were amplified from genomic DNA by means of the immunoSEQ Assay, a bias-controlled multiplex PCR. Per the authors' processing: Within the assay, amplification of reference gene primers was used to estimate how many nucleated cells each sample contained. To quantify the absolute abundance of each unique TCRbeta CDR3 rearrangement, sequence reads were collapsed and filtered. For each sample, productive Simpson clonality was calculated by taking the square root of Simpson's diversity index across productive rearrangements. Here the immuneACCESS table is served through TCRdb, limited to in-frame sequences with V and J called. Missing clones are a known gap in these copies; in checked studies unresolved V genes cover under half, and the rest lacks a known reason. The D gene and trimming were derived from the DNA, and the V and J assignments and clone size from that table. The sample has 200,000 to 250,000 clones on record, 86% of them singletons. The top ten clones comprise roughly 3.2% of the sample.

The CDR1 and CDR2 encoded by the germline V gene are SGHVS and FQNEAQ. Measured from the cysteine to the phenylalanine, the CDR3 is 14 residues long. Kept here is only the CDR3 DNA, which spans 42 bases and is read in frame from base 1. V is reduced by 1 base and J by 8 bases, leaving a spacing of 14 bases between them. This receptor was identified in a woman between 45 and 60 years old in a cohort exposed to, infected with or recovered from COVID-19 (not recorded which). The sequencing input was PBMCs or T cells enriched from blood (not recorded which). Rearrangement joined TRBV7-8 to TRBJ1-2; TRBD1 could be the D gene, as 6 bases match. The CDR3 loop reads CASSLGTTGSGYTF. The DNA sequence follows: TGTGCCAGCAGCTTAGGGACCACAGGGAGCGGCTACACCTTC.